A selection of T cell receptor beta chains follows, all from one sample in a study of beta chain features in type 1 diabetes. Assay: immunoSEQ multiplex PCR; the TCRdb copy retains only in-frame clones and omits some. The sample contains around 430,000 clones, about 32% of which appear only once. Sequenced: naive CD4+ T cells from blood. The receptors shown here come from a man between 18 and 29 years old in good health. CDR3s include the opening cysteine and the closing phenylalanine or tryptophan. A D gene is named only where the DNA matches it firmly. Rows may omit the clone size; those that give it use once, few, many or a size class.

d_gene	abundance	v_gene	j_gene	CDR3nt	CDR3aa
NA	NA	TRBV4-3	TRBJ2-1	TGCGCCAGCAGCCAAGATCGAGGACAGCGATACAATGAGCAGTTCTTC	CASSQDRGQRYNEQFF
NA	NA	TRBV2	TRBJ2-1	TGTGCCAGCAGTGATCGGAGGGTGAATGAGCAGTTCTTC	CASSDRRVNEQFF
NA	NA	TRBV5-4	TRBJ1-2	TGTGCCAGCAGTCCAGGGGTGGGAGGCTACACCTTC	CASSPGVGGYTF
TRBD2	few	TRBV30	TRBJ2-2	TGTGCCTGGAGGGCTAGCGGGAGCACCGGGGAGCTGTTTTTT	CAWRASGSTGELFF
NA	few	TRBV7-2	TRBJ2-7	TGTGCCAGCAGCTTAGTCGGGGCTGCCTACGAGCAGTACTTC	CASSLVGAAYEQYF
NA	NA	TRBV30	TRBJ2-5	TGTGCCTGGAGTGTAGCCGTTACGGAGACCCAGTACTTC	CAWSVAVTETQYF
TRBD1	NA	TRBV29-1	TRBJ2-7	TGCAGCGCCGTAGGACAGGGTAGCTACGAGCAGTACTTC	CSAVGQGSYEQYF
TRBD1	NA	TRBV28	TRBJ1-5	TGTGCCAGCAGCACTGTGGGACAGGGCAATCAGCCCCAGCATTTT	CASSTVGQGNQPQHF
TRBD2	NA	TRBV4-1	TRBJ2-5	TGCGCCAGCAGCCAAGTTCGACTAGCGGGAAGTGAGACCCAGTACTTC	CASSQVRLAGSETQYF
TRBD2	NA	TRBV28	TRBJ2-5	TGTGCCAGCAGTTTACTCCGGACTAGCGGCAAAGAGACCCAGTACTTC	CASSLLRTSGKETQYF
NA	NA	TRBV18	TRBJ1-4	TGTGCCAGCTCAGAGGGGCAGGAAAAACTGTTTTTT	CASSEGQEKLFF
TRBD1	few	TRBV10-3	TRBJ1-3	TGTGCCATCAGTGATGACAGGGCTGGAAACACCATATATTTT	CAISDDRAGNTIYF
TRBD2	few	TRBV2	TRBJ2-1	TGTGCCAGCACCATACTAGCGAGAGAGCAGTTCTTC	CASTILAREQFF
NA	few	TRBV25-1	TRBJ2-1	TGTGCCAGCAGCGATCATACCGGGACTGTCTACAATGAGCAGTTCTTC	CASSDHTGTVYNEQFF
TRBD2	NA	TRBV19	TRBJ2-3	TGTGCCAGTAGTATAGATTCGCCTAGCGGTAGCACAGATACGCAGTATTTT	CASSIDSPSGSTDTQYF
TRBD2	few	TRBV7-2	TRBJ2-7	TGTGCCAGCAGCTTAGCGAGTACTAGCGGGTTATACGAGCAGTACTTC	CASSLASTSGLYEQYF
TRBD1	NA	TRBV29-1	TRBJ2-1	TGCAGCACAAACCGGGACAGGGGAAATGAGCAGTTCTTC	CSTNRDRGNEQFF
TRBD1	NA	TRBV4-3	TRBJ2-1	TGCGCCAGCAGCCAAGACAGGGGGTTTTACAATGAGCAGTTCTTC	CASSQDRGFYNEQFF
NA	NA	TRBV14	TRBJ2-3	TGTGCCAGCAGCCATAGGGTGGCACCTAGCACAGATACGCAGTATTTT	CASSHRVAPSTDTQYF
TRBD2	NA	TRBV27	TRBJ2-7	TGTGCCAGCAGTAGGACTAGCGGGGTCTACGAGCAGTACTTC	CASSRTSGVYEQYF
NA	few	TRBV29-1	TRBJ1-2	TGCAGCGTTGCCAGAGGTGGGGGACAAGACTATGGCTACACCTTC	CSVARGGGQDYGYTF
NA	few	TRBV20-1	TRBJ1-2	TGCAGTGCTCTAGGGAGTTATGGCTACACCTTC	CSALGSYGYTF
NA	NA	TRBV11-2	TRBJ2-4	TGTGCCAGCAGCATGTGGGGCAGGGTAGAGTACTTC	CASSMWGRVEYF
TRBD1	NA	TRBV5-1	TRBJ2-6	TGCGCCAGCAGCCGTGCTCAGGGGGCTGGGGCCAACGTCCTGACTTTC	CASSRAQGAGANVLTF
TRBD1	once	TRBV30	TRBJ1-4	TGTGCCTGGAGTGTTGGAGACAGGGTTAACGAAAAACTGTTTTTT	CAWSVGDRVNEKLFF
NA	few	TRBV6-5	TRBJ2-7	TGTGCCAGCAGTTACAGGGGTGCCGAGCAGTACTTC	CASSYRGAEQYF
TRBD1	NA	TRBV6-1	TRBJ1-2	TGTGCCAGCAGTGAAACAATCGGGACAGAGCCTTTGGGCTACACCTTC	CASSETIGTEPLGYTF
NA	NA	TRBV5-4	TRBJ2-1	TGTGCCAGCAGCTTGTTGTCTAGATCTAACGATGAGCAGTTCTTC	CASSLLSRSNDEQFF
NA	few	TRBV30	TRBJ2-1	TGTGCCTGGAGTGTACGAGGGATCTACAATGAGCAGTTCTTC	CAWSVRGIYNEQFF
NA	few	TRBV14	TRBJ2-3	TGTGCCAGCAGCCAAGTCCCAGATACGCAGTATTTT	CASSQVPDTQYF
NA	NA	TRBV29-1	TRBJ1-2	TGCAGCGCTGGGAACGTTCAAAACTATGGCTACACCTTC	CSAGNVQNYGYTF
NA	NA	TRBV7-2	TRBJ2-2	TGTGCCAGCAGCTCCCGTCCGGAAATAGGGGAGCTGTTTTTT	CASSSRPEIGELFF
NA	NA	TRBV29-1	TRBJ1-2	TGCAGCGTCCCAACAGGGTTCGACGGTGGCTACACCTTC	CSVPTGFDGGYTF
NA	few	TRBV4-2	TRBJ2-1	TGTGCCAGCAGCCCCGGACTAATTTCCTACAATGAGCAGTTCTTC	CASSPGLISYNEQFF
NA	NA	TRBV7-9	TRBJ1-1	TGTGCCAGCAGCTTACAGGGAGGCACTGAAGCTTTCTTT	CASSLQGGTEAFF
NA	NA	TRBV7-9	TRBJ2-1	TGTGCCAGCAGCTATCTGTACGGGGCGAGCTCCTACAATGAGCAGTTCTTC	CASSYLYGASSYNEQFF
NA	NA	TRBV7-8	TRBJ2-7	TGTGCCAGCAGCTTAGTCGCTATCTCCTACGAGCAGTACTTC	CASSLVAISYEQYF
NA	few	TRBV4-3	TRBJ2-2	TGCGCCAGCAGCCAAGTTACCGCCGGGGAGCTGTTTTTT	CASSQVTAGELFF
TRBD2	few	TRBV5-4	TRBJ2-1	TGTGCCAGCAGCTTGGAGCGGGAGAACTACAATGAGCAGTTCTTC	CASSLERENYNEQFF
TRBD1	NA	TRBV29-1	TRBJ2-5	TGCAGCGTTGTCAGGGACAGGGGCCCACAAGAGACCCAGTACTTC	CSVVRDRGPQETQYF
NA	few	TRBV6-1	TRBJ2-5	TGTGCCAGCAGGAGGGGAAGGTACCCACCGGAGACCCAGTACTTC	CASRRGRYPPETQYF
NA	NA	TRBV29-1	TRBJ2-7	TGCAGCGTTGGACAGATAACTAGGGAGCAGTACTTC	CSVGQITREQYF
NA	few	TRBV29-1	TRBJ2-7	TGCAGCGTTCGGGCTAGCGGACAGTACGAGCAGTACTTC	CSVRASGQYEQYF
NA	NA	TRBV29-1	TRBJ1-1	TGCAGCGTTGGGGGGCCGGACACTGAAGCTTTCTTT	CSVGGPDTEAFF
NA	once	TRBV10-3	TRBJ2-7	TGTGCCATCATGGGCCAGAGCCCAGTCCACGAGCAGTACTTC	CAIMGQSPVHEQYF
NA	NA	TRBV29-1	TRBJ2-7	TGCAGCGTAATTTGGGACTTCGCCTACGAGCAGTACTTC	CSVIWDFAYEQYF
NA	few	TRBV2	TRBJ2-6	TGTGCCAGCAGGACCGCCGGGGGGCTGGCTGGGGCCAACGTCCTGACTTTC	CASRTAGGLAGANVLTF
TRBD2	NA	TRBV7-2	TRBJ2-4	TGTGCCAGCAGCCAGGGACTAGCGGGAGTTACGAACATTCAGTACTTC	CASSQGLAGVTNIQYF
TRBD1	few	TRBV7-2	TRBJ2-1	TGTGCCAGCAGCGTGGACAGGGGGCCCTACAATGAGCAGTTCTTC	CASSVDRGPYNEQFF
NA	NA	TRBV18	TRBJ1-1	TGTGCCAGCCCTCCGGGCAGGGCGGAGACCACTGAAGCTTTCTTT	CASPPGRAETTEAFF
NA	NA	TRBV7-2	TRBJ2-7	TGTGCCAGCAGCTTAAGGCGGGCCCCCTACGAGCAGTACTTC	CASSLRRAPYEQYF
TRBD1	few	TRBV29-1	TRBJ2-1	TGCAGCGTTGTAGGGGACAGGAGTAATGAGCAGTTCTTC	CSVVGDRSNEQFF
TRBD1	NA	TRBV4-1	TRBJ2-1	TGCGCCAGCAGCCAACGGGACAGGGGGTACAATGAGCAGTTCTTC	CASSQRDRGYNEQFF
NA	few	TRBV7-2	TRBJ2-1	TGTGCCAGCAGCTTAGTATTCGGCTCCTACAATGAGCAGTTCTTC	CASSLVFGSYNEQFF
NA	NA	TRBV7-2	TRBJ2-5	TGTGCCAGCAGCACGACTGGTACCCAGTACTTC	CASSTTGTQYF
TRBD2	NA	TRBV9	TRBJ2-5	TGTGCCAGCAGCGTAGACCCAGCGGGGCAAGAGACCCAGTACTTC	CASSVDPAGQETQYF
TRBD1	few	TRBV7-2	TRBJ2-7	TGTGCCAGCAGCTCCGACAGGGTGGCCTACGAGCAGTACTTC	CASSSDRVAYEQYF
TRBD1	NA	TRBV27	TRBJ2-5	TGTGCCAGCAGCCATAGGACAGGGTCGGAGACCCAGTACTTC	CASSHRTGSETQYF
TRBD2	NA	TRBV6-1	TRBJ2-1	TGTGCCAGCAGTGAAGTCCCTAGCGGGAGAGGCGTTAGGCAGTTCTTC	CASSEVPSGRGVRQFF